These 14 T cell receptor beta chains share one sample of origin, sequenced in a study of blood T cell repertoires in COVID-19. Only in-frame clones appear in the TCRdb table, and some are missing; sequencing was by immunoSEQ multiplex PCR. The sample contains over 250,000 clones, approximately 83% of which appear only once. The source material was peripheral blood. These receptors came from a human donor in a cohort sampled during active COVID-19.

The rearrangement joins TRBV28 to TRBJ2-1; 8 bases line up with TRBD1. J was trimmed by 7 bases and V by 6 bases; bases with no gene match: 2. Germline CDR1 MDHEN, CDR2 SYDVKM. The CDR3 loop spans 12 amino acids. The CDR3 sequence is CASRGQVNEQFF. CDR3 in DNA: TGTGCCAGCAGGGGACAGGTTAATGAGCAGTTCTTC.

The chain uses TRBV15 and TRBJ2-1; 8 bases are a match to TRBD2. Germline V gene lookup returns CDR1 LNHNV and CDR2 YYDKDF (reference sequence). J was trimmed by 10 bases and V by 5 bases; bases with no gene match: 13. The CDR3 runs 15 residues. Here the CDR3 reads CATSRLDFREGEQFF. The CDR3 nucleotides read TGTGCCACCAGCCGTCTTGATTTCCGGGAGGGAGAGCAGTTCTTC.

V and J are TRBV9 and TRBJ2-7; D unclear. The CDR3 spans 14 residues. V shed 4 bases and J shed 2 bases, with 13 bases lying between them. Germline CDR1 and CDR2: SGDLS and YYNGEE. CDR3 amino acids: CASSPRSSTYEQYF. The CDR3 nucleotides are TGTGCCAGCAGCCCCCGGTCCTCAACCTACGAGCAGTACTTC.

The rearrangement uses TRBV5-1 and TRBJ2-5, with 7 bases fitting TRBD2. V shed 6 bases, J shed 5 bases, and the junction held 13 bases outside the gene matches. Germline V gene sequence: CDR1 SGHRS, CDR2 YFSETQ. The length of the CDR3 is 15 residues. The CDR3 loop is CASTSGGGFGETQYF. CDR3 coding DNA: TGCGCCAGCACCTCTGGGGGGGGGTTTGGTGAGACCCAGTACTTC.

Regarding this clone: Other DNA sequences in the same sample also yield this CDR3. The chain carries TRBV19 and TRBJ2-2; 8 bases agree with TRBD2. Trimming removed 8 bases from V and 4 bases from J; junction bases left unmatched: 3. The CDR3 runs 13 residues. Looked up from germline, CDR1 is LNHDA and CDR2 is SQIVND (reference sequence). The CDR3 sequence is CASSAGGTGELFF. The CDR3 DNA reads TGTGCCAGTTCTGCGGGGGGCACCGGGGAGCTGTTTTTT.

The chain has TRBV5-4 and TRBJ2-1; TRBD2 agrees at 12 bases. There are 13 residues in the CDR3. Germline V gives CDR1 SGHNT, CDR2 YYREEE (reference sequence). V shed 7 bases, J shed 6 bases, and the junction held 2 bases outside the gene matches. The DNA of the CDR3 is TGTGCCAGCGGGGGACTAGCGGGCAATGAGCAGTTCTTC. Translating gives CASGGLAGNEQFF.

V usage is TRBV7-2 and J usage is TRBJ1-2; TRBD1 agrees at 7 bases. Germline assignment: CDR1 SGHTA and CDR2 FQGNSA. V dropped 5 bases and J dropped 5; count of bases not matched to a gene: 14. The CDR3 contains 16 residues. The DNA for the CDR3 is TGTGCCAGCAGCCAAACCCCGGGACAGACCATATATGGCTACACCTTC. Its translation: CASSQTPGQTIYGYTF. The full variable domain, with the rest looked up from reference TRBV7-2 and TRBJ1-2, is GAGVSQSPSNKVTEKGKDVELRCDPISGHTALYWYRQSLGQGLEFLIYFQGNSAPDKSGLPSDRFSAERTGGSVSTLTIQRTQQEDSAVYLCASSQTPGQTIYGYTFGSGTRLTVV.

The genes are TRBV6-2 or TRBV6-3 and TRBJ2-1; D uncertain. The length of the CDR3 is 13 residues. Germline V gives CDR1 MNHEY, CDR2 SVGEGT. Trimming took off 4 bases at V and 5 bases at J, with 9 bases between the two ends. The CDR3 loop reads CASSLVVDNEQFF. The DNA of the CDR3 is TGTGCCAGCAGTTTAGTAGTGGACAATGAGCAGTTCTTC.

The rearrangement joins TRBV7-2 to TRBJ1-2; 7 nucleotides match TRBD1. This CDR3 contains 17 residues. Germline lookup yields CDR1 SGHTA and CDR2 FQGNSA. J lost 0 bases, V lost 1 base, and 8 bases had no gene match. The CDR3 is CASSLVSGQLANYGYTF. CDR3 coding DNA: TGTGCCAGCAGCTTAGTATCGGGACAGCTAGCTAACTATGGCTACACCTTC.

This sequence joins TRBV6-2 or TRBV6-3 and TRBJ2-1, with a weak D call TRBD1 (5 bases). Germline assignment: CDR1 MNHEY and CDR2 SVGEGT. With 5 bases removed from V and 5 bases from J, the gap between germline ends came to 19 bases. The CDR3 is 16 amino acids. The CDR3 protein is CASSGASSRHHNEQFF. CDR3 sequence (DNA): TGTGCCAGCAGTGGGGCCTCATCTAGACACCACAATGAGCAGTTCTTC.

The chain couples TRBV6-5 to TRBJ2-7; possibly TRBD2 for D (5 bases). CDR3 length: 15 residues. Germline V lookup: CDR1 MNHEY, CDR2 SVGAGI. Trimming removed 6 bases from V and 0 bases from J, with 15 bases in between. The CDR3 loop is CASSTAGRPSYEQYF. CDR3 in DNA: TGTGCCAGCAGCACGGCGGGCCGTCCCTCCTACGAGCAGTACTTC.

As concerns this clone: Other nucleotide sequences in the sample specify the same CDR3. V gene TRBV28 combines with J gene TRBJ1-1, with 7 bases matching TRBD1. V shed 5 bases, J shed 4 bases, and the junction held 4 bases outside the gene matches. This CDR3 is 13 amino acids long. Germline V gene data show CDR1 as MDHEN and CDR2 as SYDVKM. The CDR3 DNA reads TGTGCCAGCAGTCGCGACAGGGTCACTGAAGCTTTCTTT. Its translation is CASSRDRVTEAFF.

The chain joins TRBV19 to TRBJ1-5; TRBD1 matches at 8 bases. The V segment lost 10 bases and the J segment 9 bases; nucleotides outside the gene matches: 14. The CDR3 covers 14 residues. CDR1 is LNHDA and CDR2 is SQIVND in the germline V gene (reference sequence). The CDR3 region is CATRWGTGGRPQHF. The CDR3 bases are TGTGCCACCCGATGGGGGACAGGTGGTCGGCCCCAGCATTTT.

This clone appeared many times. The J gene is TRBJ1-2, the V gene TRBV18; a weak D match, TRBD1 (5 bases). This CDR3 comprises 14 residues. CDR1 and CDR2 (germline): KGHSH, LQKENI. V lost 3 bases, J lost 8 bases, and 16 bases lay in between. CDR3 sequence reads: CASSPPGGIVGYTF. In DNA, the CDR3 is TGTGCCAGCTCACCTCCGGGGGGGATCGTCGGCTACACCTTC.